What follows describes a single TCR beta chain. Antigen specificity is unknown. The sample comes from a study of persistence of HIV-infected CD4 T cells. The V end lost 6 bases, the J end lost 3 bases, and 11 bases lay between the germline ends. Germline V gives CDR1 SQVTM, CDR2 ANQGSEA. This CDR3 is built from 13 residues. Findings of the study overall: Proviral oligoclonality tracked with TCR oligoclonality within the same sorted cells. CMV- and Gag-responding cells had lower TCRbeta richness than CD3/CD28-responding cells.

The immunoSEQ assay was version 4, run in survey mode. Using immunoSEQ multiplex PCR, the repertoire was profiled, and TCRdb retains in-frame clones only, with some absent. The sample lists about 48,000 clones; about 80% were seen once. Stimulation used 9 to 10 ug/mL lysate from CMV-infected fibroblasts. CD40L/CD69 double-negative CD45RO-high memory CD4+ T cells were collected. The origin of this receptor is an adult man with HIV who was CMV-seropositive. The sequenced sample was CD4+ T cells sorted from PBMCs after approximately 19-hour stimulation, obtained from a patient who received antiretroviral therapy. This chain joins TRBV29-1 and TRBJ2-2, with TRBD1 as a possible D gene (6 bases). The CDR3 sequence is CSVQGQYTGELFF. As DNA, the CDR3 is TGCAGCGTCCAAGGACAGTACACCGGGGAGCTGTTTTTT.